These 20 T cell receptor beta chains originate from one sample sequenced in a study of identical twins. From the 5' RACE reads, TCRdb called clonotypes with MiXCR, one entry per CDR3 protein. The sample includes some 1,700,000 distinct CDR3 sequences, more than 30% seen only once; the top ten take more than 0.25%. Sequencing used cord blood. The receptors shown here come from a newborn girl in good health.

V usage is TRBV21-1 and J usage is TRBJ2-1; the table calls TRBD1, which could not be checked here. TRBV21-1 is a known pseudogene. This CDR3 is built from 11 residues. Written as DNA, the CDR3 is TGTGCCAGCATCCCCCGCAATGAGCAGTTCTTC. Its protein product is CASIPRNEQFF.

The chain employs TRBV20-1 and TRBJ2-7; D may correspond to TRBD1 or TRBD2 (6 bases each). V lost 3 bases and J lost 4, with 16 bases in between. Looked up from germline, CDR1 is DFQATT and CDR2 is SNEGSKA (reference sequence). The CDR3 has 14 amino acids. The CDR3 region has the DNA TGCAGTGCTAGTTTGGGGGGCTCCTCGTACGAGCAGTACTTC. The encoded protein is CSASLGGSSYEQYF.

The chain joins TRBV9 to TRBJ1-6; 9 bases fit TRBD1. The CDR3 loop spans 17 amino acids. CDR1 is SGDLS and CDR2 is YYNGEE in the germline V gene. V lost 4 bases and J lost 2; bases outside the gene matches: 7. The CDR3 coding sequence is TGTGCCAGCAGCTACGGACAGGGGAGAACCTATAATTCACCCCTCCACTTT. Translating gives CASSYGQGRTYNSPLHF.

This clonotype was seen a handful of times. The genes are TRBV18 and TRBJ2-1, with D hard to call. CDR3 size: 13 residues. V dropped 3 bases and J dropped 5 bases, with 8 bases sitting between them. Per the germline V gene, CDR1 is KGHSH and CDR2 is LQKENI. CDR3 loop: CASSPGRDNEQFF. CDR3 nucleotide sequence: TGTGCCAGCTCACCCGGACGCGACAATGAGCAGTTCTTC.

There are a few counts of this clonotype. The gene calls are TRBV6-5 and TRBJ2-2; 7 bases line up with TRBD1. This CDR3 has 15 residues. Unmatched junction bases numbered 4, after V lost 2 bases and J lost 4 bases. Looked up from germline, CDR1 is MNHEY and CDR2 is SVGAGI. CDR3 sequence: CASSYVTGFTGELFF. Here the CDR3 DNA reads TGTGCCAGCAGTTACGTGACAGGGTTCACCGGGGAGCTGTTTTTT.

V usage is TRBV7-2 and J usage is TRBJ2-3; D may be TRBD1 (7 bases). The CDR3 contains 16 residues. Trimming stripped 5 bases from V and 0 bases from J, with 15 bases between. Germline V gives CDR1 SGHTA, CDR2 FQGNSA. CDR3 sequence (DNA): TGTGCCAGCAGCGGGTACAGGGGACTTAGCACAGATACGCAGTATTTT. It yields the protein CASSGYRGLSTDTQYF.

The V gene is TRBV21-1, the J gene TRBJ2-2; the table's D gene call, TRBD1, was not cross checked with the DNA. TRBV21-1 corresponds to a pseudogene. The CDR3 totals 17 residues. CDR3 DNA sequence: TGTGCCAGCAGCAAGGGGGGGGGACAGGTACGACGAAGGGAGCTGTTTTTT. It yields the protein CASSKGGGQVRRRELFF.

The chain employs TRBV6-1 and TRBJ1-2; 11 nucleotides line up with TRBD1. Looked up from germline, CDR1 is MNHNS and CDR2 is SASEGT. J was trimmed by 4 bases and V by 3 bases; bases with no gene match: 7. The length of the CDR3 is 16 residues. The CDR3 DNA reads TGTGCCAGCAGTGATAGGACAGGGGGCGGCCTCTATGGCTACACCTTC. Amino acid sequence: CASSDRTGGGLYGYTF.

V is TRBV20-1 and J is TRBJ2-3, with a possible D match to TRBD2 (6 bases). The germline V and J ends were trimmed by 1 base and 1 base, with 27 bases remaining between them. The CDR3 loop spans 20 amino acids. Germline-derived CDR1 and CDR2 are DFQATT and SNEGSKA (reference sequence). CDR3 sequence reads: CSARGGRENYRVDGTDTQYF. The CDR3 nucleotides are TGCAGTGCTAGAGGTGGCCGGGAGAACTATCGTGTCGACGGCACAGATACGCAGTATTTT.

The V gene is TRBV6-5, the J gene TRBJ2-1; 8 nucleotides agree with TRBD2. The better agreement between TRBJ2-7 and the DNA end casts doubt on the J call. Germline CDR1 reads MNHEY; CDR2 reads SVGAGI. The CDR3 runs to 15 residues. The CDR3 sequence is CASSTDSGIYNEQYF. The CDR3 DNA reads TGTGCCAGCAGCACGGATAGCGGGATCTACAATGAGCAGTACTTC.

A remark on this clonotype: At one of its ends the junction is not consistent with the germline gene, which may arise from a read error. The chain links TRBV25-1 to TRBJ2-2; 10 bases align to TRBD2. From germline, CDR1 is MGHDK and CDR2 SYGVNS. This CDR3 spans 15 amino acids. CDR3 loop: CAGRRTSGNTGELFF. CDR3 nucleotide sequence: TGTGCCGGCAGACGGACTAGCGGGAACACCGGGGAGCTGTTTTTT. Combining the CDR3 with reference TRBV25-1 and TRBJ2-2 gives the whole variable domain EADIYQTPRYLVIGTGKKITLECSQTMGHDKMYWYQQDPGMELHLIHYSYGVNSTEKGDLSSESTVSRIRTEHFPLTLESARPSHTSQYLCAGRRTSGNTGELFFGEGSRLTVL.

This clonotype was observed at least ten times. CDR3 in DNA: TGTGCCAGCAGCCAAGGGCGCCTAGCGGGGGCTTACAATGAGCAGTTCTTC. It codes for CASSQGRLAGAYNEQFF. The chain uses TRBV3-1 and TRBJ2-1, with TRBD2 identical over 10 bases. CDR1 LGHDT and CDR2 YNNKEL come from the germline V gene (reference sequence). The CDR3 is 17 residues long. The junction had 7 bases not matched to a gene; V was cut back by 1 base and J by 4 bases.

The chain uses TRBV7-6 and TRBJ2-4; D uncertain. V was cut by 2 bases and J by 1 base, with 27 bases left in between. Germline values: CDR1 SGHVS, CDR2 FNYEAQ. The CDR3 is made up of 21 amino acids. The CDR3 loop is CASSLSQLGSPYALAKNIQYF. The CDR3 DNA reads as TGTGCCAGCAGCTTATCGCAGCTAGGAAGCCCCTATGCCCTGGCCAAAAACATTCAGTACTTC.

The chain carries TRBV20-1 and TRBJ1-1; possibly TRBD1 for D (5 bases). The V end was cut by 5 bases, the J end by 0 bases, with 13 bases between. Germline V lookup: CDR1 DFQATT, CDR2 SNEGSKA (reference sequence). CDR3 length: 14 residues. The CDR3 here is CSAAPGRMNTEAFF. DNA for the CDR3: TGCAGTGCTGCGCCGGGACGGATGAACACTGAAGCTTTCTTT.

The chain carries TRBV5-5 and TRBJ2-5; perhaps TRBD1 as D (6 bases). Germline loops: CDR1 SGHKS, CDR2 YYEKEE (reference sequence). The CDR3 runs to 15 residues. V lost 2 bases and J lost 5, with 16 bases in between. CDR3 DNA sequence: TGTGCCAGCAGCTTCTCAACAGGGAGTGGGGAGACCCAGTACTTC. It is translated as CASSFSTGSGETQYF.

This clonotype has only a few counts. The CDR3 loop reads CASSQKGRTSGRGLSNEQFF. The CDR3 region has the DNA TGTGCCAGCAGCCAAAAGGGGCGGACTAGCGGGAGAGGTCTCTCCAATGAGCAGTTCTTC. V and J are TRBV4-2 and TRBJ2-1, with TRBD2 matching 13 bases. The V gene end was trimmed by 2 bases and the J gene end by 6 bases; junction bases not matched to a gene: 16. This CDR3 contains 20 residues. Germline V lookup: CDR1 LGHNA, CDR2 YNFKEQ.

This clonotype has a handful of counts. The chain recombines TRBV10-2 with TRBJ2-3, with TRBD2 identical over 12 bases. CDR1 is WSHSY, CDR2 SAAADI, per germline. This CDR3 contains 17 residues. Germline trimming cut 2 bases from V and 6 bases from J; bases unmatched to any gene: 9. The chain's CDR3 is CASSERGLAGRGDTQYF. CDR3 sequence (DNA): TGCGCCAGCAGTGAGAGGGGACTAGCGGGCAGAGGGGATACGCAGTATTTT.

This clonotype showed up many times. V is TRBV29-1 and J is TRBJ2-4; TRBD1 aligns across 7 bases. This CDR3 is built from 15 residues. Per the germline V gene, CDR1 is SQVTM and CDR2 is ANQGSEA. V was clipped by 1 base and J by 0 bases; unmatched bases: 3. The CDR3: CSVEGGQLAKNIQYF. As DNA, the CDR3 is TGCAGCGTTGAAGGGGGACAGCTAGCCAAAAACATTCAGTACTTC. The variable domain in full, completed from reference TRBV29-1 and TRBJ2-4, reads SAVISQKPSRDICQRGTSLTIQCQVDSQVTMMFWYRQQPGQSLTLIATANQGSEATYESGFVIDKFPISRPNLTFSTLTVSNMSPEDSSIYLCSVEGGQLAKNIQYFGAGTRLSVL.

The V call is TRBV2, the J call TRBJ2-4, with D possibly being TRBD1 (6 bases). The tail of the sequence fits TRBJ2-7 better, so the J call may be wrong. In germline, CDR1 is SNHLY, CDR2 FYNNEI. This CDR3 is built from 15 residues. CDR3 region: CANQGWERSSYEQYF. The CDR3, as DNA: TGTGCCAACCAGGGGTGGGAGCGGTCCTCCTACGAGCAGTACTTC.

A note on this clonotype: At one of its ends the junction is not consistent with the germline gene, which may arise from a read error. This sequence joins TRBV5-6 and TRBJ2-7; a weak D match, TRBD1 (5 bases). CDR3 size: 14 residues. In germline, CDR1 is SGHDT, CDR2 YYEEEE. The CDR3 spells CTSSLGRASYEQYF. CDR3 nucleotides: TGTACCAGCAGCTTGGGCAGGGCGTCCTACGAGCAGTACTTC.